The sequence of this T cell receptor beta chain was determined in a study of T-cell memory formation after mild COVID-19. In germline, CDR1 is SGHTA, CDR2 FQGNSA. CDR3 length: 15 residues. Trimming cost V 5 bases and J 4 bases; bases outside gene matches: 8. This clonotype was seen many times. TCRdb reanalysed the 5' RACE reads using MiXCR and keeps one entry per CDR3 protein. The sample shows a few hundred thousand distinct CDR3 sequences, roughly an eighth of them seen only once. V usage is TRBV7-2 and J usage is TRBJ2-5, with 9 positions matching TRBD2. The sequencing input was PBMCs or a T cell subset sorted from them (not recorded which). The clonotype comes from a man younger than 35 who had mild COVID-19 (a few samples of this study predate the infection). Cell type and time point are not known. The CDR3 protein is CASSEGLALLETQYF. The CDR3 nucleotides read TGTGCCAGCAGCGAGGGACTAGCCCTTCTAGAGACCCAGTACTTC.